This T cell receptor (beta chain) was recorded in a study of blood T cell repertoires in COVID-19. This clone was detected only a few times. J lost 2 bases, V lost 0 bases, and 4 bases had no gene match. CDR1 LGHDT and CDR2 YNNKEL come from the germline V gene (reference sequence). The CDR3 consists of 16 residues. Authors' processing steps: Using reference gene primer amplification, nucleated cell counts were estimated. Sequencing used immunoSEQ multiplex PCR; TCRdb keeps in-frame clones, though not all of them. From that table come the V and J calls and clone size; the DNA was used to work out D and trimming. The sample contains 37,000 or so clones, more than 65% of which appear only once.

The rearrangement uses TRBV3-1 (or the pseudogene TRBV3-2) and TRBJ2-1; TRBD2 agrees at 7 bases. This TCR was sampled from a man at least 80 years old with active or convalescent COVID-19. Sequenced sample: peripheral blood. CDR3 amino acids: CASSQDLSGAYNEQFF. The CDR3 region has the DNA TGTGCCAGCAGCCAAGATTTGAGCGGGGCCTACAATGAGCAGTTCTTC.